One sample yielded the 31 T cell receptor beta chains listed below, sequenced in a study of blood T cell repertoires in COVID-19. The protocol was immunoSEQ multiplex PCR, while the TCRdb copy is restricted to in-frame clones and leaves out a portion. The sample shows approximately 44,000 clones, about nine tenths of them seen only once. The sample taken for sequencing was peripheral blood. All receptors derive from a man between 60 and 70 years old with active COVID-19.

The V and J genes are TRBV7-3 and TRBJ2-2, with D possibly being TRBD2 (6 bases). CDR1 SGHTA and CDR2 FQGTGA come from the germline V gene. The CDR3 covers 14 residues. V lost 2 bases to trimming and J lost 4 bases, with 8 bases between them. This CDR3 is CASSLGGTTGELFF. DNA of the CDR3: TGTGCCAGCAGCTTAGGGGGGACCACCGGGGAGCTGTTTTTT.

J is TRBJ2-5 and V is TRBV29-1, with a possible D match to TRBD2 (6 bases). Germline CDR1 and CDR2: SQVTM and ANQGSEA. The CDR3 is 13 amino acids. V shed 7 bases and J shed 2 bases, with 14 bases lying between them. The CDR3 loop reads CSAYPGAQETQYF. CDR3 DNA: TGCAGCGCATATCCGGGAGCTCAAGAGACCCAGTACTTC.

The chain is built from TRBV29-1 and TRBJ2-7; D ambiguous. The germline V gene has CDR1 SQVTM and CDR2 ANQGSEA. V dropped 4 bases and J dropped 2 bases, with 12 bases sitting between them. CDR3 size: 13 residues. CDR3 sequence: CSVGAGWAYEQYF. CDR3 coding DNA: TGCAGCGTTGGGGCAGGCTGGGCCTACGAGCAGTACTTC.

The chain recombines TRBV21-1 with TRBJ2-4; TRBD1 is the table's D call and was not checked against the DNA. TRBV21-1 is a pseudogene segment. The CDR3 spans 16 residues. The CDR3 is CASSGRDRESKNIQYF. Here the CDR3 DNA reads TGTGCCAGCAGCGGCCGGGACAGGGAGTCTAAAAACATTCAGTACTTC.

The CDR3 reads CATATSGNQETQYF. The CDR3 coding sequence is TGTGCCACCGCGACTAGCGGGAATCAAGAGACCCAGTACTTC. The genes are TRBV10-3 and TRBJ2-5, with 11 bases matching TRBD2. This CDR3 contains 14 residues. CDR1 ENHRY and CDR2 SYGVKD come from the germline V gene. V lost 10 bases to trimming and J lost 2 bases; unmatched junction nucleotides: 6.

The chain joins TRBV5-4 to TRBJ1-6, with a tentative D call TRBD1 (5 bases). This CDR3 region has 15 residues. The V gene's germline CDR1 is SGHNT and CDR2 YYREEE (reference sequence). V was pared by 0 bases and J by 5 bases, with 9 bases between. The CDR3 reads CASSLGGGNNSPLHF. CDR3 bases: TGTGCCAGCAGCTTGGGCGGGGGTAATAATTCACCCCTCCACTTT. The complete variable domain, with remaining parts taken from reference TRBV5-4 and TRBJ1-6, reads ETGVTQSPTHLIKTRGQQVTLRCSSQSGHNTVSWYQQALGQGPQFIFQYYREEENGRGNFPPRFSGLQFPNYSSELNVNALELDDSALYLCASSLGGGNNSPLHFGNGTRLTVT.

The chain recombines TRBV5-1 with TRBJ2-2; TRBD1 matches at 9 bases. The CDR3 runs to 15 residues. Trimming at V came to 6 bases and at J to 6 bases, leaving 9 bases not matched to a gene. The germline CDR1 and CDR2 sequences are SGHRS and YFSETQ. The CDR3 region is CASNPIQGASGELFF. The CDR3 bases are TGCGCCAGCAACCCAATACAGGGGGCCTCCGGGGAGCTGTTTTTT.

The chain couples TRBV12-5 to TRBJ2-5; possibly TRBD1 for D (7 bases). V shed 4 bases and J shed 4 bases, with 19 bases lying between them. CDR3 size: 16 residues. Germline V gene lookup returns CDR1 LGHNT and CDR2 FRNRAP. CDR3 in DNA: TGTGCTAGTGGTTCTCCCACTTACAGGGGAGGAGAGACCCAGTACTTC. Translated: CASGSPTYRGGETQYF.

This chain uses TRBV3-1 (or the pseudogene TRBV3-2) with TRBJ2-1; 8 bases match TRBD2. V trimming: 6 bases; J trimming: 5 bases; junction bases outside the gene matches: 9. This CDR3 spans 15 amino acids. Germline CDR1 LGHDT, CDR2 YNNKEL (reference sequence). Here the CDR3 DNA reads TGTGCCAGCAGACAAAGCGGGAGTAGCGACAATGAGCAGTTCTTC. The encoded protein is CASRQSGSSDNEQFF.

This chain uses TRBV2 with TRBJ2-7; 8 bases match TRBD1. The CDR3 extends over 15 amino acids. The V gene end was trimmed by 6 bases and the J gene end by 4 bases; junction bases not matched to a gene: 11. Germline CDR1 and CDR2: SNHLY and FYNNEI. The CDR3 bases are TGTGCCAGCAGCCCAGGGGGCTACCCCCCTTACGAGCAGTACTTC. This sequence encodes CASSPGGYPPYEQYF. The full variable domain, with the rest looked up from reference TRBV2 and TRBJ2-7, is EPEVTQTPSHQVTQMGQEVILRCVPISNHLYFYWYRQILGQKVEFLVSFYNNEISEKSEIFDDQFSVERPDGSNFTLKIRSTKLEDSAMYFCASSPGGYPPYEQYFGPGTRLTVT.

The chain recombines TRBV3-1 (or the pseudogene TRBV3-2) with TRBJ2-2; 7 bases align to TRBD2. In germline, CDR1 is LGHDT, CDR2 YNNKEL (reference sequence). This CDR3 region has 16 residues. The V gene end was trimmed by 3 bases and the J gene end by 9 bases; junction bases not matched to a gene: 13. The CDR3 DNA sequence: TGTGCCAGCAGCCAGGAACGGGGAGGGGCCGTCAGGGAGCTGTTTTTT. Translating it yields CASSQERGGAVRELFF.

J is TRBJ1-1 and V is TRBV10-2, with D maybe TRBD1 (5 bases). The CDR3 has 14 amino acids. V was shortened by 6 bases and J by 1 base, with 12 bases between the two germline ends. CDR1 WSHSY and CDR2 SAAADI come from the germline V gene. This chain's CDR3 is CASRRTPSNTEAFF. DNA of the CDR3: TGCGCCAGCAGACGGACACCCTCGAACACTGAAGCTTTCTTT.

The chain recombines TRBV19 with TRBJ2-7, with D perhaps TRBD1 (6 bases). The V gene's germline CDR1 is LNHDA and CDR2 SQIVND (reference sequence). Between the trimmed V and J ends, which lost 0 bases and 7 bases, there was a span of 22 bases. The CDR3 sequence is 17 residues long. The chain's CDR3 is CASSIDPDRTLLGEQYF. CDR3 coding DNA: TGTGCCAGTAGTATAGACCCCGACAGGACCCTACTCGGGGAGCAGTACTTC.

The chain links TRBV5-1 to TRBJ2-7; the match to TRBD1 covers 9 bases. The germline CDR1 and CDR2 sequences are SGHRS and YFSETQ. CDR3 length: 15 amino acids. V gave up 3 bases and J gave up 1 base; unmatched junction bases: 5. In DNA, the CDR3 is TGCGCCAGCAGCTCCATAGACAGGGGGTCCTACGAGCAGTACTTC. Encoded protein: CASSSIDRGSYEQYF.

Concerning this clone itself: Sequence at one end of the junction differs from germline and may be a read error. This sequence joins TRBV7-7 and TRBJ2-5; D may be TRBD1 (7 bases). Germline CDR1 and CDR2: SSHAT and FNYEAQ (reference sequence). The CDR3 has 14 amino acids. For the CDR3, the DNA is TGTGCTAGCAGCCCCCGGACAGGAGGGGAGACCCAGTACTTC. Encoded protein: CASSPRTGGETQYF. Filled out from reference TRBV7-7 and TRBJ2-5, the complete variable domain reads GAGVSQSPRYKVTKRGQDVTLRCDPISSHATLYWYQQALGQGPEFLTYFNYEAQPDKSGLPSDRFSAERPEGSISTLTIQRTEQRDSAMYRCASSPRTGGETQYFGPGTRLLVL.

This clone has just a few counts. This sequence joins TRBV14 and TRBJ2-1, with 9 bases that match TRBD1. Germline V gene sequence: CDR1 SGHDN, CDR2 FVKESK. After removal of 4 bases from V and 7 bases from J, the junction contained 2 bases not matched to a gene. This CDR3 is 13 amino acids long. CDR3 region: CASSRDRGNEQFF. CDR3 bases: TGTGCCAGCAGCCGAGACAGGGGGAATGAGCAGTTCTTC.

Only one count was recorded for this clone. The chain is built from TRBV6-6 and TRBJ2-7, with 8 bases matching TRBD1. Germline trimming cut 6 bases from V and 0 bases from J; bases unmatched to any gene: 7. The CDR3 totals 15 residues. The germline CDR1 and CDR2 sequences are MNHNY and SVGAGI (reference sequence). This CDR3 is CASSFTGGYSYEQYF. In nucleotides, the CDR3 is TGTGCCAGCAGCTTCACAGGGGGATACTCCTACGAGCAGTACTTC.

This clone was recorded once. V and J are TRBV11-1 and TRBJ2-1; the D is unclear. Trimming removed 3 bases from V and 8 bases from J, with 5 bases in between. CDR3 size: 11 residues. The germline gives CDR1 SGHAT, CDR2 FQDESV (reference sequence). CDR3 coding DNA: TGTGCCAGCAGCTTCCTCCATGAGCAGTTCTTC. This encodes CASSFLHEQFF.

The CDR3 loop reads CASSLLSKEQFF. The CDR3 DNA sequence: TGTGCCAGCAGTTTACTCAGTAAAGAGCAGTTCTTC. The gene calls are TRBV12-3 or TRBV12-4 and TRBJ2-1; D is unresolved. V lost 2 bases and J lost 10, with 9 bases in between. The CDR3 is made up of 12 amino acids.

V usage is TRBV7-2 and J usage is TRBJ1-2; TRBD1 aligns across 8 bases. This CDR3 contains 13 residues. CDR1 is SGHTA, CDR2 FQGNSA, per germline. The ends lost 5 bases at V and 4 bases at J; junction bases unmatched: 3. CDR3 protein: CASSLTGGYGYTF. In nucleotides, the CDR3 is TGTGCCAGCAGCCTAACAGGGGGCTATGGCTACACCTTC. Using reference TRBV7-2 and TRBJ1-2 for the parts outside the CDR3, the full variable domain is GAGVSQSPSNKVTEKGKDVELRCDPISGHTALYWYRQSLGQGLEFLIYFQGNSAPDKSGLPSDRFSAERTGGSVSTLTIQRTQQEDSAVYLCASSLTGGYGYTFGSGTRLTVV.

The gene calls are TRBV7-6 and TRBJ2-2, with TRBD1 as a possible D gene (6 bases). The CDR3 sequence is 18 residues long. CDR1 and CDR2 (germline): SGHVS, FNYEAQ. V dropped 5 bases and J dropped 0 bases, with 19 bases sitting between them. CDR3 residues: CASSLTSGTLTNTGELFF. The CDR3 DNA reads as TGTGCCAGCAGCCTGACCTCAGGGACACTTACGAACACCGGGGAGCTGTTTTTT. The full variable domain, rest sourced from reference TRBV7-6 and TRBJ2-2, is GAGVSQSPRYKVTKRGQDVALRCDPISGHVSLYWYRQALGQGPEFLTYFNYEAQQDKSGLPNDRFSAERPEGSISTLTIQRTEQRDSAMYRCASSLTSGTLTNTGELFFGEGSRLTVL.

The chain combines TRBV4-1 with TRBJ2-1, with 11 bases matching TRBD2. V was clipped by 3 bases and J by 1 base; unmatched bases: 8. The CDR3 has 18 residues. CDR1 MGHRA and CDR2 YSYEKL come from the germline V gene. CDR3 in DNA: TGCGCCAGCAGCCATCCCTTAGCGGGAGGGCCGTCCTACAATGAGCAGTTCTTC. Translation: CASSHPLAGGPSYNEQFF.

This clone has only one observation. The J gene is TRBJ1-4, the V gene TRBV3-1 (or the pseudogene TRBV3-2); the D gene is possibly TRBD1 (6 bases). The V gene lost 8 bases and the J gene lost 8 bases, with 21 bases spanning the gap. CDR3 size: 15 residues. Germline V gene data show CDR1 as LGHDT and CDR2 as YNNKEL (reference sequence). In DNA form, the CDR3 reads TGTGCCAGCCGATCGACAGCAGGGGTAAGGGAAAAACTGTTTTTT. Translating gives CASRSTAGVREKLFF.

The CDR3 protein is CASRKGLERGYEQYF. As DNA, the CDR3 is TGTGCCAGCAGGAAAGGACTAGAAAGGGGCTACGAGCAGTACTTC. The gene calls are TRBV6-5 and TRBJ2-7; 7 nucleotides agree with TRBD2. In germline, CDR1 is MNHEY, CDR2 SVGAGI. Losses at the gene ends were 6 bases for V and 3 bases for J; bases not matched to a gene: 11. The length of the CDR3 is 15 residues.

The chain employs TRBV29-1 and TRBJ1-2; maybe TRBD1 (5 bases). V shed 6 bases and J shed 4 bases, with 12 bases lying between them. CDR1 and CDR2 (germline): SQVTM, ANQGSEA. CDR3 length: 12 amino acids. The chain's CDR3 is CSVSGWGYGYTF. The CDR3 DNA reads TGCAGCGTCTCAGGGTGGGGCTATGGCTACACCTTC. The full variable domain, completed using reference TRBV29-1 and TRBJ1-2, is SAVISQKPSRDICQRGTSLTIQCQVDSQVTMMFWYRQQPGQSLTLIATANQGSEATYESGFVIDKFPISRPNLTFSTLTVSNMSPEDSSIYLCSVSGWGYGYTFGSGTRLTVV.

The chain is built from TRBV18 and TRBJ1-2, with D uncertain. Germline V gene sequence: CDR1 KGHSH, CDR2 LQKENI. This CDR3 is built from 11 residues. V lost 4 bases to trimming and J lost 3 bases, with 3 bases between them. CDR3 residues: CASSLDYGYTF. CDR3 nucleotides: TGTGCCAGCTCACTCGACTATGGCTACACCTTC.

This chain joins TRBV28 and TRBJ1-2; D unresolved. Germline CDR1 is MDHEN and CDR2 is SYDVKM. This CDR3 comprises 11 residues. The V and J ends lost 2 bases and 6 bases respectively, with 4 bases between them. The CDR3 nucleotides read TGTGCCAGCAGTTTACGAGATGGCTACACCTTC. Translated: CASSLRDGYTF.

This clone was seen a single time. The V and J genes are TRBV3-1 (or the pseudogene TRBV3-2) and TRBJ2-2; 11 bases match TRBD2. Germline trimming cut 1 base from V and 6 bases from J; bases unmatched to any gene: 7. The V gene's germline CDR1 is LGHDT and CDR2 YNNKEL (reference sequence). CDR3 length: 17 residues. For the CDR3, the DNA is TGTGCCAGCAGCCAAGTATTAGCGGGAGGGCCGGCCGGGGAGCTGTTTTTT. It is translated as CASSQVLAGGPAGELFF.

V is TRBV4-1 and J is TRBJ2-2; 9 bases are a match to TRBD1. There are 15 residues in the CDR3. Trimming removed 6 bases from V and 0 bases from J; junction bases left unmatched: 2. The germline V gene has CDR1 MGHRA and CDR2 YSYEKL. CDR3 loop: CASRQGATNTGELFF. For the CDR3, the DNA is TGCGCCAGCAGACAGGGGGCTACGAACACCGGGGAGCTGTTTTTT.

V is TRBV28 and J is TRBJ2-7; D not resolved. The ends were cut back, 6 bases at V and 2 bases at J, with 14 bases in the middle. The V gene's germline CDR1 is MDHEN and CDR2 SYDVKM. The CDR3 has 14 amino acids. The CDR3 DNA reads TGTGCCAGCAGCCTGTACTCAGGCCCCTACGAGCAGTACTTC. It specifies CASSLYSGPYEQYF. Complete variable domain (other parts from reference TRBV28 and TRBJ2-7): DVKVTQSSRYLVKRTGEKVFLECVQDMDHENMFWYRQDPGLGLRLIYFSYDVKMKEKGDIPEGYSVSREKKERFSLILESASTNQTSMYLCASSLYSGPYEQYFGPGTRLTVT.

The rearrangement uses TRBV27 and TRBJ1-5; 9 nucleotides agree with TRBD1. The CDR3 sequence is 15 residues long. Germline CDR1 reads MNHEY; CDR2 reads SMNVEV (reference sequence). V shed 5 bases, J shed 11 bases, and the junction held 13 bases outside the gene matches. The CDR3 region has the DNA TGTGCCAGCAGTCGAACACAGGGGGCCCTGGGAGCCCAGCATTTT. This encodes CASSRTQGALGAQHF.